The text below deals with one T cell receptor beta chain. Using immunoSEQ multiplex PCR, the repertoire was profiled, and TCRdb retains in-frame clones only, with some absent. The table lists fewer than 1 million clones, 90% to 98% of them singletons, with roughly 0.23% in the top ten. The sample comes from a study of shared clonotypes between healthy human individuals. This CDR3 is built from 12 residues. Trimming left V 5 bases short and J 3 bases short, with 8 bases between. Germline CDR1 and CDR2: MNHEY and SVGAGI. The naive CD8 fraction comprised CD45RO-negative cells positively selected for CCR7 and excluded terminally differentiated effector memory CD45RA+ cells.

Source material: naive CD8+ T cells sorted from blood. The V gene is TRBV6-5, the J gene TRBJ2-7, with D unclear. The TCR sequence derives from a man aged 25 to 40 in good health. The CDR3 is CASSGDIYEQYF. CDR3 DNA sequence: TGTGCCAGCAGTGGAGACATCTACGAGCAGTACTTC.